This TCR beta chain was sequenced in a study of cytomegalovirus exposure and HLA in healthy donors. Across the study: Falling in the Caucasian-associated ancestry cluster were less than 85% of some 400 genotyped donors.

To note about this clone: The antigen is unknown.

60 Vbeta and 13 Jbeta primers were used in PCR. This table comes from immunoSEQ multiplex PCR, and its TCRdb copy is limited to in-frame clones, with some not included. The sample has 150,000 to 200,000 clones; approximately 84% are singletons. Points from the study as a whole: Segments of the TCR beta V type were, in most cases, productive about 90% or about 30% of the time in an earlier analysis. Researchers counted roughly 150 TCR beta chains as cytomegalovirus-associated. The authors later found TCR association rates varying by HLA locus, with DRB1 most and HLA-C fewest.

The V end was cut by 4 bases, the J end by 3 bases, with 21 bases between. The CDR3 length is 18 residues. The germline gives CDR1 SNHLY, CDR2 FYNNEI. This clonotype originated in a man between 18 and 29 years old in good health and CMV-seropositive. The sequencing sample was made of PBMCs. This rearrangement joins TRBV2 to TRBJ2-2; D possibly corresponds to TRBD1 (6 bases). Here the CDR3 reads CASSVGYYVNRDTGELFF. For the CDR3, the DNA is TGTGCCAGCAGTGTTGGCTATTATGTGAACAGGGACACCGGGGAGCTGTTTTTT. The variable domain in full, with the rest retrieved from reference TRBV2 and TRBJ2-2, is EPEVTQTPSHQVTQMGQEVILRCVPISNHLYFYWYRQILGQKVEFLVSFYNNEISEKSEIFDDQFSVERPDGSNFTLKIRSTKLEDSAMYFCASSVGYYVNRDTGELFFGEGSRLTVL.